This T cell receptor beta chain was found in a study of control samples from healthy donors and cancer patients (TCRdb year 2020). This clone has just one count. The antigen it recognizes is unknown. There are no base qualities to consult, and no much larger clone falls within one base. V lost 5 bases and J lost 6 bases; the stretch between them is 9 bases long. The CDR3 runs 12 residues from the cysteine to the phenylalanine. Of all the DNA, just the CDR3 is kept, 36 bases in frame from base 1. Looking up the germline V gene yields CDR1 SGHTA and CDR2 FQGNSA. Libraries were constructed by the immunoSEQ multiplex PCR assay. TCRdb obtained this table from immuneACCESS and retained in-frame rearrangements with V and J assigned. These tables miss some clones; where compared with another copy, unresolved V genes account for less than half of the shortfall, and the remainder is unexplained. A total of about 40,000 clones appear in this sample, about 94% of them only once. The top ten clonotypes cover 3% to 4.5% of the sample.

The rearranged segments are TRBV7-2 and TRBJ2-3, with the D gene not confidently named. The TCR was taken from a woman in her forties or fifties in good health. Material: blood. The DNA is TGTGCCAGCAGCGGGTTCTCGGATACGCAGTATTTT. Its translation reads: CASSGFSDTQYF.